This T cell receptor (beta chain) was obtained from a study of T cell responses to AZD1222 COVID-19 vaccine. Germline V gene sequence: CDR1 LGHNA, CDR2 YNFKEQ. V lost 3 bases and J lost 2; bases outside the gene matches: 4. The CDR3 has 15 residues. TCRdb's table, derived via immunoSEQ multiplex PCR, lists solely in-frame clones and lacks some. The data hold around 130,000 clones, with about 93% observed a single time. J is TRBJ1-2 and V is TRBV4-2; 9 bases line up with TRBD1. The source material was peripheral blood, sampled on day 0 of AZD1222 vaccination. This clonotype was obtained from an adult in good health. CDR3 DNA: TGTGCCAGCAGCCACCTAGGACAGGGGAACTATGGCTACACCTTC. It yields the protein CASSHLGQGNYGYTF.